The entry below describes one TCR beta chain. The antigen is undetermined. This specimen belongs to a study of T-cell reconstitution after alpha-beta-depleted transplantation in children. Study-level findings and limits: When one year had passed after transplant, most T-cell counts and diversity came from newly produced T cells. Some patients' high day-60 TCRbeta diversity was attributed to recipient cells surviving conditioning.

With 3 bases removed from V and 3 bases from J, the gap between germline ends came to 8 bases. This CDR3 has 14 amino acids. During its preparation, the TCRbeta library received unique molecular identifiers. TCRdb used MiXCR to reprocess the PCR reads, holding one entry per CDR3 protein. Among around 60,000 distinct CDR3 sequences, 44% were seen once, and the ten largest hold 95% to 98%. The V gene is TRBV12-3 or TRBV12-4, the J gene TRBJ2-2, with D possibly matching TRBD1 (5 bases). The receptor was isolated from a male patient aged 10 to 17 who had a stem cell transplant for acute lymphoblastic leukemia, so the T cells may come from the graft donor. Sample: PBMCs, mostly from graft donor cells, taken 360 days after TCRalphabeta/CD19-depleted stem cell transplant. The CDR3 region has the DNA TGTGCCAGCAGTTTGGTCAGGGACACCGGGGAGCTGTTTTTT. Translation: CASSLVRDTGELFF.